The source of this TCR beta chain is a study of PD-1 blockade in classical Hodgkin lymphoma. Study results and caveats: Whoever responded completely had baseline diversity much like that seen in newly diagnosed patients. Relative to healthy donors, newly diagnosed patients reportedly had lower baseline TCR diversity, which was reported as lower still in relapsed/refractory patients. Repertoire differences have undefined causes, possibly disease activity or prior therapy.

About this clone itself: Its antigen remains unknown.

V dropped 4 bases and J dropped 1; count of bases not matched to a gene: 6. In germline, CDR1 is MDHEN, CDR2 SYDVKM. This CDR3 region has 18 residues. Sample time point: cycle 4 day 1 (C4D1), after more than five weeks of nivolumab. Every patient was affected by relapse after autologous stem cell transplantation, while exposure to brentuximab vedotin was not uniform. Negative selection with magnetic separation was used to purify CD4+ T cells from thawed PBMCs. Reported best responses ranged across complete response, partial response or progressive disease. Method: immunoSEQ multiplex PCR; TCRdb's copy keeps in-frame clones and lacks some. The sample has tens of thousands of clones; 86% are singletons.

The source of this sequence is a human donor with classical Hodgkin lymphoma. This chain links TRBV28 with TRBJ2-1; TRBD2 matches at 14 bases. This sample comprised CD4+ T cells from blood, obtained before the fourth cycle of nivolumab. This chain's CDR3 is CASSWGLAGEDSYNEQFF. In nucleotides, the CDR3 is TGTGCCAGCAGTTGGGGACTAGCGGGAGAAGATTCCTACAATGAGCAGTTCTTC.